One sample yielded the 29 T cell receptor beta chains listed below, sequenced in a study of glioma-infiltrating T cells after dendritic cell vaccination. Some clones are missing from TCRdb's copy, which holds only in-frame ones; the method was immunoSEQ multiplex PCR. This table holds roughly 100,000 clones, around 89% found once. Time point described: after dendritic cell vaccination, including at tumor progression/relapse. Material: blood, obtained after dendritic cell vaccination. Source of these receptors: a human donor with glioblastoma.

The DNA of the CDR3 is TGTGCCAGCAGCTGGGGGACAGGGAACACCGGGGAGCTGTTTTTT. Amino acids: CASSWGTGNTGELFF. The chain has TRBV5-6 and TRBJ2-2; 8 nucleotides match TRBD1. CDR3 length: 15 amino acids. The germline CDR1 and CDR2 sequences are SGHDT and YYEEEE. V trimming: 3 bases; J trimming: 1 base; junction bases outside the gene matches: 2.

The chain links TRBV19 to TRBJ1-1; D call uncertain. Germline V CDR1 and CDR2: LNHDA, SQIVND (reference sequence). Deletions cut 5 bases from V and 1 base from J, with 8 bases between. This CDR3 is built from 13 residues. The CDR3 loop is CASSWSENTEAFF. Written as DNA, the CDR3 is TGTGCCAGTAGTTGGAGCGAGAACACTGAAGCTTTCTTT.

V is TRBV29-1 and J is TRBJ2-1; 12 positions match TRBD2. With V trimmed by 3 bases and J by 7 bases, 1 base remained unmatched. CDR1 SQVTM and CDR2 ANQGSEA come from the germline V gene. The CDR3 length is 13 residues. CDR3 sequence reads: CSVELAGGNEQFF. In nucleotides, the CDR3 is TGCAGCGTTGAGCTAGCGGGAGGGAATGAGCAGTTCTTC.

The chain couples TRBV27 to TRBJ1-6; 7 bases line up with TRBD1. Germline CDR1 MNHEY, CDR2 SMNVEV (reference sequence). This CDR3 has 16 amino acids. Trimming took 3 bases from V and 6 from J; bases not matched to a gene: 8. CDR3 residues: CASSFSGTVTNSPLHF. DNA of the CDR3: TGTGCCAGCAGTTTCTCCGGGACAGTTACTAATTCACCCCTCCACTTT.

This sequence joins TRBV15 and TRBJ2-1, with D maybe TRBD2 (5 bases). V shed 5 bases and J shed 7 bases, with 21 bases lying between them. The germline V gene has CDR1 LNHNV and CDR2 YYDKDF (reference sequence). CDR3 size: 16 residues. The CDR3 DNA is TGTGCCACCAGCGGCAGACAAGGCGGTTCGGGGAATGAGCAGTTCTTC. Protein sequence: CATSGRQGGSGNEQFF. Full variable domain (rest looked up from reference TRBV15 and TRBJ2-1): DAMVIQNPRYQVTQFGKPVTLSCSQTLNHNVMYWYQQKSSQAPKLLFHYYDKDFNNEADTPDNFQSRRPNTSFCFLDIRSPGLGDTAMYLCATSGRQGGSGNEQFFGPGTRLTVL.

The chain is built from TRBV27 and TRBJ2-5, with D maybe TRBD1 (7 bases). V shed 2 bases and J shed 5 bases, with 15 bases lying between them. The CDR3 runs 15 residues. Germline CDR1 MNHEY, CDR2 SMNVEV (reference sequence). The CDR3 protein is CASSLTGEAWETQYF. DNA for the CDR3: TGTGCCAGCAGTTTAACAGGGGAGGCTTGGGAGACCCAGTACTTC.

V is TRBV6-4 and J is TRBJ1-1; 9 bases align to TRBD1. V was pared by 11 bases and J by 11 bases, with 30 bases of the junction left unmatched. The germline V gene encodes CDR1 MRHNA and CDR2 SNTAGT. The CDR3 loop spans 18 amino acids. This CDR3 reads CAGEAVGTGPRAPLNAFF. CDR3 sequence (DNA): TGTGCCGGGGAAGCAGTCGGGACAGGGCCGAGGGCCCCCTTGAATGCTTTCTTT.

The rearrangement links TRBV5-1 to TRBJ1-1, with TRBD1 identical over 7 bases. Losses at the gene ends were 0 bases for V and 5 bases for J; bases not matched to a gene: 7. The CDR3 consists of 15 residues. CDR1 is SGHRS and CDR2 is YFSETQ in the germline V gene. CDR3 DNA sequence: TGCGCCAGCAGCTTGGCACTTGAACAGGGGACTGAAGCTTTCTTT. It translates to CASSLALEQGTEAFF.

The J gene is TRBJ2-3, the V gene TRBV5-1; D is uncertain. This CDR3 is 12 amino acids long. Germline V gene sequence: CDR1 SGHRS, CDR2 YFSETQ. Trimming stripped 7 bases from V and 5 bases from J, with 11 bases between. The CDR3 DNA reads as TGCGCCAGCTCCCCCCCAGGAGATACGCAGTATTTT. Protein sequence: CASSPPGDTQYF.

J is TRBJ2-6 and V is TRBV5-1, with D possibly TRBD1 on 5 matching bases. CDR1 is SGHRS, CDR2 YFSETQ, per germline. The CDR3 length is 17 residues. V was clipped by 0 bases and J by 4 bases, with 14 bases between them. The CDR3 spells CASSLDRPASGANVLTF. Written as DNA, the CDR3 is TGCGCCAGCAGCTTGGACAGGCCCGCGTCGGGGGCCAACGTCCTGACTTTC. Using reference TRBV5-1 and TRBJ2-6 for the parts outside the CDR3, the full variable domain is KAGVTQTPRYLIKTRGQQVTLSCSPISGHRSVSWYQQTPGQGLQFLFEYFSETQRNKGNFPGRFSGRQFSNSRSEMNVSTLELGDSALYLCASSLDRPASGANVLTFGAGSRLTVL.

This chain uses TRBV15 with TRBJ1-3; D perhaps matches TRBD1 (5 bases). The CDR3 loop spans 14 amino acids. Germline V gives CDR1 LNHNV, CDR2 YYDKDF (reference sequence). With 3 bases removed from V and 9 bases from J, the gap between germline ends came to 15 bases. CDR3 DNA: TGTGCCACCAGCAGGGGGGGACCGGTGGGCACCATATATTTT. Translation: CATSRGGPVGTIYF.

In its sample, this clone was seen once. V usage is TRBV5-4 and J usage is TRBJ2-7, with 7 bases identical to TRBD2. Trimming took 4 bases from V and 6 from J; bases not matched to a gene: 16. The CDR3 runs 16 residues. The V gene's germline CDR1 is SGHNT and CDR2 YYREEE (reference sequence). The CDR3 here is CASSDRLAVPLGEQYF. The CDR3 nucleotides read TGTGCCAGCAGCGACCGGCTAGCGGTTCCTCTTGGCGAGCAGTACTTC.

The V call is TRBV7-2, the J call TRBJ2-5; D gene ambiguous. This CDR3 is 12 amino acids long. Germline V gene lookup returns CDR1 SGHTA and CDR2 FQGNSA. Trimming stripped 1 base from V and 7 bases from J, with 7 bases between. DNA for the CDR3: TGTGCCAGCAGCTTAGTAGAGAGGACCCAGTACTTC. It encodes CASSLVERTQYF.

This chain connects TRBV5-1 to TRBJ1-1; perhaps TRBD1 as D (6 bases). The CDR3 spans 14 residues. CDR1 and CDR2 (germline): SGHRS, YFSETQ. The V and J ends lost 2 bases and 4 bases respectively, with 12 bases between them. The CDR3 region has the DNA TGCGCCAGCAGCTTAAAATCAGGGGCCACTGAAGCTTTCTTT. Residues: CASSLKSGATEAFF.

CDR3 DNA sequence: TGCGCCAGCAGCTTGGCCTTAATGGCAGGAAATTCCTACGAGCAGTACTTC. Translation: CASSLALMAGNSYEQYF. This chain joins TRBV5-1 and TRBJ2-7, with D unresolved. The germline V gene encodes CDR1 SGHRS and CDR2 YFSETQ. V lost 0 bases and J lost 1, with 17 bases in between. The CDR3 spans 17 residues.

V gene TRBV5-1 combines with J gene TRBJ1-2, with a possible D match to TRBD1 (6 bases). Trimming cost V 1 base and J 5 bases, with 21 bases left between them. This CDR3 comprises 17 residues. The germline V gene has CDR1 SGHRS and CDR2 YFSETQ. This chain's CDR3 is CASSLNPTGMRNYGYTF. CDR3 nucleotides: TGCGCCAGCAGCTTGAATCCTACAGGGATGAGGAATTATGGCTACACCTTC.

The chain has TRBV7-3 and TRBJ2-3, with D perhaps TRBD2 (5 bases). Germline-derived CDR1 and CDR2 are SGHTA and FQGTGA. The CDR3 has 14 residues. Trimming cost V 4 bases and J 4 bases, with 12 bases left between them. The CDR3 DNA is TGTGCCAGCAGCTCAGGCGGGCGGTCAGATACGCAGTATTTT. Amino acid sequence: CASSSGGRSDTQYF.

The CDR3 sequence: CASSPRGRSYNEQFF. Here the CDR3 DNA reads TGTGCCAGCAGCCCCAGGGGTCGCTCCTACAATGAGCAGTTCTTC. The chain carries TRBV13 and TRBJ2-1; possible D gene TRBD1, 6 bases. Germline V gene data show CDR1 as PRHDT and CDR2 as FYEKMQ (reference sequence). The CDR3 runs 15 residues. Between the trimmed V and J ends, which lost 5 bases and 0 bases, there was a span of 11 bases.

This clone was seen more than once but under ten times. J is TRBJ2-2 and V is TRBV2, with D maybe TRBD2 (6 bases). With 7 bases removed from V and 7 bases from J, the gap between germline ends came to 16 bases. CDR1 SNHLY and CDR2 FYNNEI come from the germline V gene. This CDR3 has 14 amino acids. CDR3 sequence: CASTGGDVGGELFF. In nucleotides, the CDR3 is TGTGCCAGCACTGGAGGGGATGTCGGCGGGGAGCTGTTTTTT.

The V call is TRBV18, the J call TRBJ2-5; D ambiguous. V lost 3 bases, J lost 5 bases, and 7 bases lay in between. The CDR3 runs 12 residues. Germline V gene data show CDR1 as KGHSH and CDR2 as LQKENI. The CDR3 loop is CASSPTLETQYF. The CDR3 region has the DNA TGTGCCAGCTCACCGACTTTGGAGACCCAGTACTTC.

The DNA for the CDR3 is TGTGCCAGCTCACCGGGACAGCTGAATCAGCCCCAGCATTTT. This encodes CASSPGQLNQPQHF. The chain has TRBV18 and TRBJ1-5, with 7 bases matching TRBD1. With V trimmed by 3 bases and J by 4 bases, 3 bases remained unmatched. CDR3 size: 14 residues. Germline CDR1 and CDR2: KGHSH and LQKENI.

V usage is TRBV6-1 and J usage is TRBJ2-1; 10 positions match TRBD1. Germline V gives CDR1 MNHNS, CDR2 SASEGT. The CDR3 consists of 14 residues. V lost 5 bases and J lost 6; bases outside the gene matches: 4. Written as DNA, the CDR3 is TGTGCCAGCAGTTCATGGACAGGGGGCAATGAGCAGTTCTTC. Its protein is CASSSWTGGNEQFF.

The V and J genes are TRBV7-2 and TRBJ1-2; 7 bases map to TRBD1. After removal of 4 bases from V and 4 bases from J, the junction contained 3 bases not matched to a gene. The germline gives CDR1 SGHTA, CDR2 FQGNSA. This CDR3 is 13 amino acids long. CDR3 loop: CASSSRTGYGYTF. CDR3 coding DNA: TGTGCCAGCAGCTCCCGGACAGGCTATGGCTACACCTTC.

This sequence joins TRBV9 and TRBJ2-6; D is unresolved. The CDR3 is made up of 15 amino acids. V was shortened by 6 bases and J by 0 bases, with 10 bases between the two germline ends. Germline V gene lookup returns CDR1 SGDLS and CDR2 YYNGEE. CDR3 sequence: CASTQSGSGANVLTF. The CDR3 coding sequence is TGTGCCAGCACCCAATCGGGCTCTGGGGCCAACGTCCTGACTTTC.

V gene TRBV27 combines with J gene TRBJ2-4; 10 nucleotides match TRBD1. The CDR3 has 17 amino acids. The V gene end was trimmed by 4 bases and the J gene end by 8 bases; junction bases not matched to a gene: 14. The germline CDR1 and CDR2 sequences are MNHEY and SMNVEV (reference sequence). CDR3 in amino acids: CASSSQVAGTGVDIQYF. For the CDR3, the DNA is TGTGCCAGCAGTTCCCAGGTGGCCGGGACAGGGGTGGACATTCAGTACTTC.

The rearrangement uses TRBV4-1 and TRBJ2-3, with TRBD2 matching 10 bases. The V gene end was trimmed by 3 bases and the J gene end by 4 bases; junction bases not matched to a gene: 7. The germline gives CDR1 MGHRA, CDR2 YSYEKL. The CDR3 runs 16 residues. For the CDR3, the DNA is TGCGCCAGCAGCCACGAAACGACTAGCGGGTCAGATACGCAGTATTTT. It yields the protein CASSHETTSGSDTQYF.

The DNA of the CDR3 is TGTGCCAGCAGCTTATTCGGGGGATGGGAGACCCAGTACTTC. It is translated as CASSLFGGWETQYF. The chain links TRBV7-2 to TRBJ2-5, with D possibly matching TRBD2 (6 bases). Germline lookup yields CDR1 SGHTA and CDR2 FQGNSA. This CDR3 comprises 14 residues. Trimming pared 2 bases from V and 5 bases from J, leaving 12 bases between.

The CDR3: CASSESGAPEAFF. In DNA form, the CDR3 reads TGTGCCAGCAGTGAATCAGGGGCCCCCGAAGCTTTCTTT. The chain carries TRBV6-1 and TRBJ1-1, with D tentatively TRBD1 (6 bases). The CDR3 is 13 amino acids. V was clipped by 2 bases and J by 8 bases, with 12 bases between them. Germline values: CDR1 MNHNS, CDR2 SASEGT.

This sequence joins TRBV27 and TRBJ1-1, with D perhaps TRBD1 (6 bases). V lost 6 bases and J 1 base, leaving 12 bases between the germline ends. The germline gives CDR1 MNHEY, CDR2 SMNVEV (reference sequence). The CDR3 is made up of 14 amino acids. The DNA for the CDR3 is TGTGCCAGCAGATCGCTACAGGGGAACACTGAAGCTTTCTTT. It translates to CASRSLQGNTEAFF.